This T cell receptor (beta chain) was found in a study of T cell repertoires in cytomegalovirus infection. TCRdb fed the reads into MiXCR, producing one record per CDR3 protein. The profile shows 95,000 to 120,000 distinct CDR3 sequences, around 30% of them singletons. V was pared by 4 bases and J by 6 bases, with 8 bases of the junction left unmatched. The CDR3 sequence is 14 residues long. Germline loops: CDR1 MNHEY, CDR2 SMNVEV (reference sequence). This clonotype has just a few counts. Its specificity is unknown. This specimen was CD8+ T cells from cultured PBMCs, taken from culture after CMV antigen stimulation. The chain links TRBV27 to TRBJ1-2; 7 nucleotides match TRBD1. This TCR was sampled from a human donor in good health (CMV status not recorded). Some clones in this sample may be carry-over from other donors' samples. The CDR3 is CASSYVAGGDGYTF. The CDR3 DNA follows: TGTGCCAGCAGTTATGTGGCAGGGGGAGATGGCTACACCTTC.